The entry that follows covers one TCR beta chain sequence. Antigen specificity is unknown. PCR used 60 Vbeta primers and 13 Jbeta primers. Profiled with immunoSEQ multiplex PCR; TCRdb holds only in-frame clones, not every one. The data contain roughly 190,000 clones, roughly 83% of them singletons. The record originates from a study of cytomegalovirus exposure and HLA in healthy donors. Study in general: About 85 million unique TCR sequences came from HLA-typed donors in an early release. Study outcomes and limitations: Later examination showed HLA-associated TCR beta chains had greater clonal expansion than equally common others. Whilst most TCR sequences proved rare, a subset of public TCRs occurred across many donors. Under in vitro conditions, a few CMV-associated chains were confirmed as specific for CMV antigens.

With 6 bases clipped from V and 4 bases from J, the junction kept 17 bases outside the gene matches. The CDR3 extends over 17 amino acids. Germline-derived CDR1 and CDR2 are MNHEY and SMNVEV (reference sequence). The V and J genes are TRBV27 and TRBJ2-7; TRBD2 matches 8 bases. This receptor was taken from a woman between 50 and 59 years old in good health and CMV-seronegative. What was sequenced was PBMCs. CDR3 coding DNA: TGTGCCAGCAGCCCTACCTTCAGGAGCGGGAGATTGTACGAGCAGTACTTC. Protein: CASSPTFRSGRLYEQYF.